This T cell receptor beta chain stems from a study of cytomegalovirus exposure and HLA in healthy donors. The CDR3 is 15 amino acids. Losses at the gene ends were 3 bases for V and 5 bases for J; bases not matched to a gene: 4. Germline assignment: CDR1 WNHNN and CDR2 SYGVQD (reference sequence). Turning to this clone: No antigen is known for it.

Study outcomes and limitations: Cytomegalovirus association was listed for around 170 TCR beta chains. Later analysis suggested links between common viral pathogens and several top significant clusters. Per a prior analysis, the majority of TCR beta V segments were productive roughly 87% or roughly 30% of the time.

Primers for the PCR totalled 60 Vbeta and 13 Jbeta. The assay was immunoSEQ multiplex PCR, and TCRdb's table has in-frame clones only and misses some. Of some 180,000 clones listed, approximately 80% are singletons. The chain carries TRBV10-1 and TRBJ2-5; 12 bases match TRBD2. The sample taken for sequencing was PBMCs. The clonotype originates from a woman younger than 30 in good health and CMV-seronegative. CDR3: CASSDTSGRLETQYF. CDR3 DNA: TGCGCCAGCAGTGACACTAGCGGGAGGTTGGAGACCCAGTACTTC.